The present TCR delta chain was sequenced within a study of Vδ1+ human thymocytes. Alphabeta T cells were depleted, then CD3+ Vdelta1+ Vdelta2- thymocytes were FACS-sorted. Regarding the study as a whole: Donors shared many TRG clonotypes but few TRD clonotypes. Thymic delta-chain repertoires held roughly 20% Vdelta2 sequences and few Vdelta3, despite high sort purity. Highly polyclonal TRG and TRD repertoires with Gaussian CDR3 length distributions appeared in thymus.

Sequences come from RNA converted to cDNA by reverse transcription. Pooled V-gene forward primers with one constant-region reverse primer generated the CDR3 amplicons by multiplex PCR. TCRdb reprocessed the multiplex PCR reads through CATT. The table lists about 75,000 delta-chain clones, more than 30% of them singletons, with more than 0.25% in the top ten. With respect to this clone: Its antigen is not known.

Germline lookup yields CDR1 TSWWSYY and CDR2 QGS. This CDR3 contains 24 residues. The ends were cut back, 2 bases at V and 0 bases at J, with 37 bases in the middle. The origin of this receptor is a boy under three years old who had congenital heart surgery. Material for sequencing was Vdelta1+ gamma-delta thymocytes from the thymus. The subset was: FACS-sorted CD3+ TCRalphabeta- TCRVdelta1+ TCRVdelta2- thymocytes. This chain uses TRDV1 with TRDJ1, with no clear D. The CDR3 nucleotides read TGTGCTCTTGGGGAATTTCTCTCTGTTCGGCTACTTCGGAATAAAGTGAGGTACACCGATAAACTCATCTTT. Translated: CALGEFLSVRLLRNKVRYTDKLIF.